The clone carrying this T cell receptor beta chain was seen just once. Some clones are missing from TCRdb's copy, which holds only in-frame ones; the method was immunoSEQ multiplex PCR. The sample records fewer than 350,000 clones, just over 90% being singletons. The V end lost 3 bases, the J end lost 1 base, and 9 bases lay between the germline ends. The germline gives CDR1 SGHKS, CDR2 YYEKEE (reference sequence). The length of the CDR3 is 14 residues. The data stem from a study of blood T cell repertoires in COVID-19. About the study: T cells, B-cell-depleted T cells, or PBMCs provided the cDNA or gDNA that served as material.

Allocation to cohorts depended on clinical history reported by the participants. Material for sequencing was PBMCs or T cells enriched from blood (not recorded which). The sequence was collected from a middle-aged woman with acute COVID-19. The chain recombines TRBV5-5 with TRBJ2-3; D perhaps matches TRBD1 (6 bases). The CDR3 region has the DNA TGTGCCAGCAGCTCCAACAGGGGCACAGATACGCAGTATTTT. It translates to CASSSNRGTDTQYF.